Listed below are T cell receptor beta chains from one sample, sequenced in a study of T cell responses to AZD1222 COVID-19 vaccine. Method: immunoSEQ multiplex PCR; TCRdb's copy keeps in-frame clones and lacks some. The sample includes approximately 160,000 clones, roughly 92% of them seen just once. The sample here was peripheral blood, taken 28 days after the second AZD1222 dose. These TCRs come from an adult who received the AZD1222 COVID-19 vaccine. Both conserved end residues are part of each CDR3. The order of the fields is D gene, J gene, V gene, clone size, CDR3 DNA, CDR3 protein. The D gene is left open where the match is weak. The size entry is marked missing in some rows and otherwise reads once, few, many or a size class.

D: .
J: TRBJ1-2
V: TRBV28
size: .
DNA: TGTGCCAGCAGTTTATGGGACTGGGCTTCGAATGAGTATGGCTACACCTTC
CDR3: CASSLWDWASNEYGYTF

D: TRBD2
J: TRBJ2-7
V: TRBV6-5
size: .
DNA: TGTGCCAGCAGTTACTCGACTAGCGGATCCTACGAGCAGTACTTC
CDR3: CASSYSTSGSYEQYF

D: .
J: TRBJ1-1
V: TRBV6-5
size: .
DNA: TGTGCCAGCAGTTACTCTACCGATTACCTGAACACTGAAGCTTTCTTT
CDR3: CASSYSTDYLNTEAFF

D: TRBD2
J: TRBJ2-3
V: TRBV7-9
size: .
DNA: TGTGCCAGCAGCTCGAGGGACTACGACGATACGCAGTATTTT
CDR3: CASSSRDYDDTQYF

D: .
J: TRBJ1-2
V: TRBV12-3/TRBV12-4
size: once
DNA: TGTGCCAGCAGTTTTGCAGGGCCAGGCTACACCTTC
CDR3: CASSFAGPGYTF

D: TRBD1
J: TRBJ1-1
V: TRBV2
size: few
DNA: TGTGCCAGCAATAGACAGGGGACCACTGAAGCTTTCTTT
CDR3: CASNRQGTTEAFF

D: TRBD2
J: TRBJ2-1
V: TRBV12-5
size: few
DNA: TGTGCTAGTGGTTTGGTAACTAGCGGGTACAATGAGCAGTTCTTC
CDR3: CASGLVTSGYNEQFF

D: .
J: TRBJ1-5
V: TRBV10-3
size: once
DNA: TGTGCCATCTGGGTAGGGAATAGCAATCAGCCCCAGCATTTT
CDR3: CAIWVGNSNQPQHF

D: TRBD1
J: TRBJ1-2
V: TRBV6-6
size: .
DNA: TGTGCCAGCAGGGAGGGGGCGAGGATGGGTGGCTACACCTTC
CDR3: CASREGARMGGYTF

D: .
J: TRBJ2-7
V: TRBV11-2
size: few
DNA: TGTGCCAGCAGCTTATGGGAGCAAGAGCAGTACTTC
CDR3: CASSLWEQEQYF

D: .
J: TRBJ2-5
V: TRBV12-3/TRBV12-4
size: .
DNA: TGTGCCAGCAGTGGGGGGGCTTTAGAGACCCAGTACTTC
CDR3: CASSGGALETQYF

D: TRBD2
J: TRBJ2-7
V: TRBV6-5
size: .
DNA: TGTGCCAGCAGTTTCAGGGAGGGTGAAGGCTACGAGCAGTACTTC
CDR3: CASSFREGEGYEQYF

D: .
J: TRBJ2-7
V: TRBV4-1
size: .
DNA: TGCGCCAGCAGCCAAGGCGCAGGTACCTCCTACGAGCAGTACTTC
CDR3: CASSQGAGTSYEQYF

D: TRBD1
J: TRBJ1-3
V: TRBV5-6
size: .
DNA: TGTGCCAGCAGCGCAGGACAGGGTTCGGGAAACACCATATATTTT
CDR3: CASSAGQGSGNTIYF

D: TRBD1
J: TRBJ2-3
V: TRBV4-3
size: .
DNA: TGCGCCAGCAGCCCGGACGGGACAGGGGTGGATACGCAGTATTTT
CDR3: CASSPDGTGVDTQYF

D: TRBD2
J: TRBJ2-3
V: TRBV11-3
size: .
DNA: TGTGCCAGCAGCTCCTTTGGCGGGGGTGGAGATACGCAGTATTTT
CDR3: CASSSFGGGGDTQYF

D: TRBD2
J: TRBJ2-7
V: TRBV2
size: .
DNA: TGTGCCAGCAGTGTGTCCGGGGGGAGCTCCTACGAGCAGTACTTC
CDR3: CASSVSGGSSYEQYF

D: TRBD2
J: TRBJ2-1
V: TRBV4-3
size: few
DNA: TGCGCCAGCAGCCAAACTGCACTAGCGGGAGGGCCCGATGAGCAGTTCTTC
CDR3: CASSQTALAGGPDEQFF

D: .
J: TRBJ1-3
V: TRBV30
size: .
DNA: TGTGCCTGGGGAGAAGGGACAATGACCGGAAACACCATATATTTT
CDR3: CAWGEGTMTGNTIYF

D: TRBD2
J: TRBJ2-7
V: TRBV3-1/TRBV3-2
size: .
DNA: TGTGCCAGCAGCCAAAGGGCTAGCGGATACATCAGCTCCTACGAGCAGTACTTC
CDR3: CASSQRASGYISSYEQYF

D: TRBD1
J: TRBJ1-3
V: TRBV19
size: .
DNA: TGTGCCAGTCCCCACAGGGGCGACACCATATATTTT
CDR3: CASPHRGDTIYF

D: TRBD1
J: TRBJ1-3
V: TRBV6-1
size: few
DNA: TGTGCCAGCAGTGAACGGGACAGGGGGGGAAACACCATATATTTT
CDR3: CASSERDRGGNTIYF

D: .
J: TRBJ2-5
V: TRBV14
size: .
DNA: TGTGCCAGCAGCCTACACCAGCTTCAAGAGACCCAGTACTTC
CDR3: CASSLHQLQETQYF

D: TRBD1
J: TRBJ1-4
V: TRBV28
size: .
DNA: TGTGCCAGCAGTCCAGGGGGCGCGGGTTCTAATGAAAAACTGTTTTTT
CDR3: CASSPGGAGSNEKLFF

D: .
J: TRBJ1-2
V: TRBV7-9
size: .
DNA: TGTGCCAGCAGTTTACAGGGTGACTATGGCTACACCTTC
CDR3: CASSLQGDYGYTF

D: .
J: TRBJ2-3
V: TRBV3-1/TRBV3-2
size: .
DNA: TGTGCCAGCAGGCCAACAATGACGAGCGGGCCTAGCACAGATACGCAGTATTTT
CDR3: CASRPTMTSGPSTDTQYF

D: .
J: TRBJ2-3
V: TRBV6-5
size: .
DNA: TGTGCCACCAGCCTAGGCACAGATACGCAGTATTTT
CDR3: CATSLGTDTQYF

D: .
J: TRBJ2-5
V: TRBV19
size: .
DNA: TGTGCCAGTACCCTATCCCACACCGGGAGATGGGTGCGAGAGACCCAGTACTTC
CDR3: CASTLSHTGRWVRETQYF

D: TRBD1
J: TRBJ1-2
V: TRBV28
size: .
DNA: TGTGCCAGCAGCCTCGGACAGGGTTATGGCTACACCTTC
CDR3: CASSLGQGYGYTF

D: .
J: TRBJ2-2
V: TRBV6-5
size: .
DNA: TGTGCCACCAGCCAGGGTCCCGGGGAGCTGTTTTTT
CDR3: CATSQGPGELFF

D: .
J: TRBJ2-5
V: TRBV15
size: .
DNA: TGTGCCACCAGCAGAGACAGGGGCCAAGAGACCCAGTACTTC
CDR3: CATSRDRGQETQYF

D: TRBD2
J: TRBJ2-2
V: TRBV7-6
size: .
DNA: TGTGCCAGCAGCTTAGCGAGGGCTAGCGGACACACCGGGGAGCTGTTTTTT
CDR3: CASSLARASGHTGELFF

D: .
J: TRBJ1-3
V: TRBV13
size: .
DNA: TGTGCCAGCAGCTATCGGCGGCAGTTTGTGAGGTTTGGAAACACCATATATTTT
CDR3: CASSYRRQFVRFGNTIYF

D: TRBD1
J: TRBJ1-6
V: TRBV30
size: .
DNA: TGTGCCTGGGGTGGGACAGATAATTCACCCCTCCACTTT
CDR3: CAWGGTDNSPLHF